This T cell receptor (beta chain) was found in a study of blood T cell repertoires in COVID-19. The method was immunoSEQ multiplex PCR; TCRdb's version includes in-frame clones alone and lacks a portion of them. The sample yields around 110,000 clones, 65% to 85% seen once. Participants were aged roughly 18 to 90 years from around 26 US areas. Clinical history reported by participants formed the basis on which cohorts were assigned. All recovered Cohort 3 donors got two negative PCRs, got clearance, or saw symptom resolution. This CDR3 region has 17 residues. The sequence came from a woman in her twenties or thirties who had recovered from COVID-19. V and J are TRBV21-1 and TRBJ1-5; the table's D gene call, TRBD1, was not cross checked with the DNA. TRBV21-1 is shown as a pseudogene. Sequencing was performed on PBMCs or T cells enriched from blood (not recorded which). The CDR3, as DNA: TGTGCCAGCAGCAAAGGGATCAATGGACATAGCAATCAGCCCCAGCATTTT. Translated, it gives CASSKGINGHSNQPQHF.